The TCR beta chain described here comes from a study of regulatory T cells in long-lasting Graves disease. This clonotype appeared many times. CDR3 length equals 14 residues. In germline, CDR1 is SQVTM, CDR2 ANQGSEA. V lost 1 base and J lost 7; bases outside the gene matches: 9. Assembly of TCR beta libraries relied on iRepertoire HTBI primers together with Arm-PCR of CDR3 regions. Each CDR3 protein gets one entry after TCRdb re-called the multiplex PCR reads with MiXCR. The data show 400,000 or so distinct CDR3 sequences, about a quarter seen once. Regarding time point: persistent/refractory GD, antithyroid drugs over 5 years with positive TRAb. PBMC RNA served as the TCR library source.

This rearrangement joins TRBV29-1 to TRBJ1-2; 7 nucleotides agree with TRBD1. This sequence originates from a female donor with Graves disease. The material was peripheral blood mononuclear cells (PBMCs), obtained when the disease was refractory, from a patient treated with antithyroid drugs. CDR3 DNA sequence: TGCAGCGTTGAAGTACAGGGGAAGGTCTCTGGCTACACCTTC. Its translation is CSVEVQGKVSGYTF.